These 28 T cell receptor beta chains were all obtained from the same sample, sequenced in a study of Graves' ophthalmopathy and Graves' hyperthyroidism. The study amplified TCR beta CDR3 regions using RNA transcripts. Second-round multiplex PCR followed a first-round RT-PCR using HTBI primers. TCRdb processed the multiplex PCR reads anew with MiXCR; each CDR3 protein has one entry. The sample lists about 740,000 distinct CDR3 sequences, roughly 41% occurring once. Sequencing input: peripheral blood. The receptors were gathered from an adult man with Graves' ophthalmopathy.

The chain uses TRBV2 and TRBJ2-2, with a tentative D call TRBD1 (5 bases). V lost 6 bases and J 4 bases, leaving 15 bases between the germline ends. The CDR3 runs to 15 residues. Germline-derived CDR1 and CDR2 are SNHLY and FYNNEI. This CDR3 reads CASRADSLPTGELFF. The CDR3 DNA follows: TGTGCCAGCAGGGCTGACAGCCTACCCACCGGGGAGCTGTTTTTT.

The chain carries TRBV30 and TRBJ2-5; D gene uncertain. The germline V gene has CDR1 GTSNPN and CDR2 SVGIG (reference sequence). Trimming cost V 3 bases and J 10 bases, with 12 bases left between them. The CDR3 loop spans 11 amino acids. The CDR3 is CAWSPGRLQYF. The CDR3 DNA reads as TGTGCCTGGAGCCCCGGGCGCCTCCAGTACTTC.

This clonotype was recorded a few times. The chain uses TRBV19 and TRBJ1-5; the match to TRBD1 covers 9 bases. Trimming cost V 5 bases and J 1 base; bases outside gene matches: 9. CDR1 and CDR2 (germline): LNHDA, SQIVND (reference sequence). This CDR3 contains 17 residues. CDR3 DNA: TGTGCCAGTAGTCTAATACAGGGGGCTGGCAGCAATCAGCCCCAGCATTTT. This translates into CASSLIQGAGSNQPQHF.

Comment on this clonotype: The junction differs from germline at one of its ends, possibly a read error. This chain connects TRBV20-1 to TRBJ2-7; D may correspond to TRBD1 or TRBD2 (5 bases each). Germline V gives CDR1 DFQATT, CDR2 SNEGSKA (reference sequence). The CDR3 contains 12 residues. The CDR3 protein is CSARTRGGRMDF. CDR3 nucleotide sequence: TGCAGTGCTAGGACGAGGGGTGGGCGCATGGACTTC.

J is TRBJ1-5 and V is TRBV19, with TRBD1 as a possible D gene (6 bases). CDR3 length: 20 amino acids. Germline V lookup: CDR1 LNHDA, CDR2 SQIVND (reference sequence). V lost 7 bases and J lost 15, with 43 bases in between. The CDR3 loop is CASTATEGQRSLIGGNTLHF. The CDR3 DNA is TGTGCCAGTACCGCGACGGAAGGACAGCGGTCCTTAATTGGGGGTAACACTTTGCATTTT.

The V gene is TRBV5-4, the J gene TRBJ2-6, with a weak D call TRBD1 (6 bases). Trimming removed 4 bases at V and 0 bases at J, with 14 bases between. The CDR3 has 17 amino acids. Germline loops: CDR1 SGHNT, CDR2 YYREEE (reference sequence). The CDR3 is CASSLGTPSSGANVLTF. CDR3 coding DNA: TGTGCCAGCAGCCTCGGGACACCAAGCTCTGGGGCCAACGTCCTGACTTTC.

The rearrangement uses TRBV4-2 and TRBJ1-1; the D is unclear. Between the trimmed V and J ends, which lost 8 bases and 1 base, there was a span of 17 bases. The CDR3 extends over 15 amino acids. The germline CDR1 and CDR2 sequences are LGHNA and YNFKEQ. This CDR3 reads CASSPQWARNTEAFF. As DNA, the CDR3 is TGTGCCAGCTCACCACAGTGGGCCAGGAACACTGAAGCTTTCTTT.

The chain joins TRBV7-2 to TRBJ2-2; 8 positions agree with TRBD1. The ends lost 5 bases at V and 0 bases at J; junction bases unmatched: 5. Germline V gives CDR1 SGHTA, CDR2 FQGNSA. CDR3 size: 16 residues. This chain's CDR3 is CASSRGQGANTGELFF. Written as DNA, the CDR3 is TGTGCCAGCAGCCGCGGACAGGGCGCGAACACCGGGGAGCTGTTTTTT. The variable domain in full, completed from reference TRBV7-2 and TRBJ2-2, reads GAGVSQSPSNKVTEKGKDVELRCDPISGHTALYWYRQSLGQGLEFLIYFQGNSAPDKSGLPSDRFSAERTGGSVSTLTIQRTQQEDSAVYLCASSRGQGANTGELFFGEGSRLTVL.

As to this clonotype: A much larger clone lies a single base off, so this may be a read error. The CDR3 loop is CASSMAGTGYYDQYF. DNA for the CDR3: TGTGCCAGTAGTATGGCCGGGACAGGGTACTACGACCAGTACTTC. The genes are TRBV19 and TRBJ2-7; 9 positions agree with TRBD1. This CDR3 contains 15 residues. Germline values: CDR1 LNHDA, CDR2 SQIVND (reference sequence).

The sample holds a few counts of this clonotype. An end of the junction differs from the germline gene, which may be a read error. This chain connects TRBV7-8 to TRBJ1-6, with a possible D match to TRBD1 (5 bases). This CDR3 contains 13 residues. The germline CDR1 and CDR2 sequences are SGHVS and FQNEAQ. CDR3 nucleotides: TGTGCCAGCAGTTTAGACCGTGGGGCCCCCCTCCACTTT. Its protein product is CASSLDRGAPLHF.

V and J are TRBV9 and TRBJ1-6; unclear D gene. V was trimmed by 6 bases and J by 5 bases, leaving 12 bases between them. The CDR3 covers 14 residues. CDR1 is SGDLS, CDR2 YYNGEE, per germline. Written as DNA, the CDR3 is TGTGCCAGCAAAACGGACGGGAATAATTCACCCCTCCACTTT. It translates to CASKTDGNNSPLHF.

This sequence joins TRBV20-1 and TRBJ1-4, with D tentatively TRBD1 (6 bases). The CDR3 spans 13 residues. Germline CDR1 and CDR2: DFQATT and SNEGSKA (reference sequence). V lost 4 bases and J 7 bases, leaving 13 bases between the germline ends. The CDR3 here is CSANRQAGEKLFF. CDR3 DNA: TGCAGTGCTAATAGACAGGCGGGTGAAAAACTGTTTTTT.

This clonotype appeared a few times. The J gene is TRBJ2-7, the V gene TRBV5-8; no reliable D call. The CDR3 has 14 residues. Germline lookup yields CDR1 SGHTS and CDR2 YDEGEE. The V end lost 1 base, the J end lost 2 bases, and 10 bases lay between the germline ends. The CDR3 sequence is CASSLKGTPYEQYF. The CDR3 DNA reads as TGTGCCAGCAGCTTGAAAGGTACCCCCTACGAGCAGTACTTC.

With respect to this clonotype: This may come from a read error, since a much larger clone is one base off. This chain uses TRBV2 with TRBJ1-2; D gene uncertain. From germline, CDR1 is SNHLY and CDR2 FYNNEI. The CDR3 runs 13 residues. CDR3 amino acids: CASSWTPEGGCTF. The CDR3, as DNA: TGTGCCAGCAGTTGGACCCCGGAGGGCGGCTGCACCTTC.

The chain links TRBV14 to TRBJ1-2; D may be TRBD1 (5 bases). The CDR3 extends over 14 amino acids. Germline V gives CDR1 SGHDN, CDR2 FVKESK. V was cut by 4 bases and J by 7 bases, with 16 bases left in between. CDR3 nucleotides: TGTGCCAGCAGCCGACGGCAGGGTTGGGGTGGCTACACCTTC. Its translation: CASSRRQGWGGYTF.

The chain has TRBV20-1 and TRBJ1-1, with TRBD1 as a possible D gene (5 bases). Germline V lookup: CDR1 DFQATT, CDR2 SNEGSKA (reference sequence). V gave up 5 bases and J gave up 1 base, with 14 bases separating them. The CDR3 has 14 amino acids. CDR3 sequence reads: CSAPRYGTNTEAFF. CDR3 sequence (DNA): TGCAGTGCTCCACGATACGGGACGAACACTGAAGCTTTCTTT.

The J gene is TRBJ1-5, the V gene TRBV24-1; 8 bases are a match to TRBD1. With 11 bases clipped from V and 2 bases from J, the junction kept 10 bases outside the gene matches. The CDR3 totals 15 residues. CDR1 and CDR2 (germline): KGHDR, SFDVKD. CDR3: CASQGARGGNQPQHF. CDR3 coding DNA: TGTGCCAGCCAGGGGGCCAGGGGTGGCAATCAGCCCCAGCATTTT.

There are many counts of this clonotype. The chain recombines TRBV9 with TRBJ1-2, with a weak D call TRBD1 (6 bases). The V gene lost 6 bases and the J gene lost 2 bases, with 14 bases spanning the gap. The CDR3 runs to 14 residues. CDR1 is SGDLS, CDR2 YYNGEE, per germline. The CDR3 protein is CASTRSDRNYGYTF. The DNA of the CDR3 is TGTGCCAGCACCCGATCAGACAGGAACTATGGCTACACCTTC.

As regards this clonotype: The junction departs from germline at one end; a sequencing error may be responsible. The V gene is TRBV25-1, the J gene TRBJ1-6; possibly TRBD1 for D (6 bases). The CDR3 covers 12 residues. Per germline, CDR1 MGHDK and CDR2 SYGVNS. The CDR3 sequence: CASSETGTTWLF. The CDR3 DNA sequence: TGTGCCAGCAGCGAAACGGGGACAACATGGCTATTT.

The J gene is TRBJ1-4, the V gene TRBV7-2; D is unresolved. Between the trimmed V and J ends, which lost 6 bases and 7 bases, there was a span of 18 bases. Germline V gene sequence: CDR1 SGHTA, CDR2 FQGNSA. The CDR3 length is 15 residues. The CDR3 nucleotides are TGTGCCAGCAGTCCTAGCGGGGTGTGGGGTGAAAAACTGTTTTTT. Its translation: CASSPSGVWGEKLFF.

This clonotype was counted only a few times. V is TRBV12-3 or TRBV12-4 and J is TRBJ1-1; D ambiguous. Trimming took off 2 bases at V and 3 bases at J, with 7 bases between the two ends. This CDR3 contains 13 residues. The CDR3 DNA sequence: TGTGCCAGCAGTTTACGCCTCGACACTGAAGCTTTCTTT. It yields the protein CASSLRLDTEAFF.

About this clonotype itself: This may arise from a read error, as a much more abundant clone is one base away. This chain connects TRBV2 to TRBJ2-7; a weak D match, TRBD2 (6 bases). Trimming took 11 bases from V and 8 from J, leaving 22 bases between them. This CDR3 comprises 13 residues. Per germline, CDR1 SNHLY and CDR2 FYNNEI. CDR3 amino acids: CAGGADAARQQYF. The CDR3 region has the DNA TGTGCCGGCGGGGCCGATGCGGCCCGTCAGCAGTACTTC.

This clonotype is a singleton in its sample. The chain links TRBV29-1 to TRBJ2-5; possible D gene TRBD2, 5 bases. The CDR3 has 11 amino acids. The germline CDR1 and CDR2 sequences are SQVTM and ANQGSEA. V lost 2 bases and J lost 7, with 8 bases in between. CDR3 in amino acids: CSVERRGTQYF. The CDR3, as DNA: TGCAGCGTTGAAAGACGGGGGACCCAGTACTTC.

This clonotype was seen a handful of times. The rearrangement uses TRBV7-6 and TRBJ2-3; 9 bases map to TRBD2. Germline V gives CDR1 SGHVS, CDR2 FNYEAQ. This CDR3 region has 14 residues. The V segment lost 5 bases and the J segment 5 bases; nucleotides outside the gene matches: 5. CDR3 sequence: CASSVSGGGDTQYF. The CDR3 coding sequence is TGTGCCAGCAGCGTTAGCGGGGGAGGAGATACGCAGTATTTT.

This clonotype was seen repeatedly, ten times or more. Here the CDR3 reads CASSDPRGGNNSPLHF. The CDR3 region has the DNA TGTGCCAGCAGTGATCCGCGGGGCGGAAATAATTCACCCCTCCACTTT. The chain couples TRBV25-1 to TRBJ1-6; maybe TRBD1 (5 bases). The CDR3 runs 16 residues. V was shortened by 3 bases and J by 5 bases, with 14 bases between the two germline ends. CDR1 MGHDK and CDR2 SYGVNS come from the germline V gene. The full variable domain, completed using reference TRBV25-1 and TRBJ1-6, is EADIYQTPRYLVIGTGKKITLECSQTMGHDKMYWYQQDPGMELHLIHYSYGVNSTEKGDLSSESTVSRIRTEHFPLTLESARPSHTSQYLCASSDPRGGNNSPLHFGNGTRLTVT.

The table lists this clonotype with a count of one. DNA for the CDR3: TGCAGTGCTAATTCCGCGTCAGGGGGTATCCGCGAGCAGTACTTC. Translating it yields CSANSASGGIREQYF. The J gene is TRBJ2-7, the V gene TRBV20-1; 7 bases match TRBD1. CDR1 is DFQATT, CDR2 SNEGSKA, per germline (reference sequence). The CDR3 consists of 15 residues. Trimming removed 4 bases from V and 6 bases from J; junction bases left unmatched: 15.

The chain employs TRBV25-1 and TRBJ2-2, with TRBD2 matching 11 bases. CDR3 size: 17 residues. The ends lost 5 bases at V and 7 bases at J; junction bases unmatched: 12. Germline assignment: CDR1 MGHDK and CDR2 SYGVNS. This CDR3 reads CASSYTASGRFGGELFF. The CDR3 DNA reads TGTGCCAGCAGTTACACCGCTAGCGGGAGGTTTGGCGGGGAGCTGTTTTTT.

The chain uses TRBV6-1 and TRBJ2-7, with 7 bases matching TRBD2. The J segment lost 0 bases and the V segment lost 6 bases, leaving 5 bases of the junction unmatched. Per the germline V gene, CDR1 is MNHNS and CDR2 is SASEGT. This CDR3 region has 14 residues. CDR3 residues: CASRPKRGSYEQYF. The DNA for the CDR3 is TGTGCCAGCAGGCCCAAGCGGGGCTCCTACGAGCAGTACTTC.